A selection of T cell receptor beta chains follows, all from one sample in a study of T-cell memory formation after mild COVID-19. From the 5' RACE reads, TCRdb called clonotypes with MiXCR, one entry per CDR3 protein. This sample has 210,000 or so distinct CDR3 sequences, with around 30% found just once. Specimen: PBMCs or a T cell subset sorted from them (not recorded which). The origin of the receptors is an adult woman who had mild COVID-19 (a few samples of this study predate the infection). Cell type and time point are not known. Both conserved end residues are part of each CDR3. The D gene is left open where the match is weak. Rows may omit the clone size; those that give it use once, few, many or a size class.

TGTGCCAGCAGCTTAGGGGGACACTCGACTTATGGCTACACCTTC | CASSLGGHSTYGYTF | NA | TRBJ1-2 | NA | TRBV7-9
TGTGCCAGCAGCGGATCCAGGGGACTCCCGAACACTGAAGCTTTCTTT | CASSGSRGLPNTEAFF | few | TRBJ1-1 | NA | TRBV9
TGCAGCGTTGAAGGGGACAGACTAGGAGATGAGCAGTTCTTC | CSVEGDRLGDEQFF | NA | TRBJ2-1 | NA | TRBV29-1
TGTGCCAGCAGTTACCGGGGGACAGGGGAGGAGACCCAGTACTTC | CASSYRGTGEETQYF | once | TRBJ2-5 | TRBD1 | TRBV6-2/TRBV6-3
TGTGCCAGCAGCGAAGGGGGGACCCAGCATTTT | CASSEGGTQHF | few | TRBJ1-5 | NA | TRBV7-2
TGTGCCAGCAGTCCTTGGGGGTCCGTCACTGAAGCTTTCTTT | CASSPWGSVTEAFF | many | TRBJ1-1 | NA | TRBV12-3/TRBV12-4
TGTGCCACCAGAATGACGTCCTACACTGAAGCTTTCTTT | CATRMTSYTEAFF | few | TRBJ1-1 | NA | TRBV24-1
TGTGCCAGCAGCCAAGAAGGGAGGGGCGCGTCCTACAATGAGCAGTTCTTC | CASSQEGRGASYNEQFF | few | TRBJ2-1 | TRBD2 | TRBV3-1
TGTGCCAGCAGTTTCGGACAGGGAACCTATGGCTACACCTTC | CASSFGQGTYGYTF | NA | TRBJ1-2 | TRBD1 | TRBV2
TGTGCAGTGGGACGGTTGAACACTGAAGCTTTCTTT | CAVGRLNTEAFF | NA | TRBJ1-1 | NA | TRBV14
TGTGCCAGCAGCTTGCAAACAGGTTCAACTAATGAAAAACTGTTTTTT | CASSLQTGSTNEKLFF | NA | TRBJ1-4 | NA | TRBV7-2
TGTGCCAGCAGCTCTGCCGGGACAGGGTTCTACGAGCAGTACTTC | CASSSAGTGFYEQYF | NA | TRBJ2-7 | TRBD1 | TRBV7-8
TGCAGTGCTAGAGGCCTACTAGCGGGGGGGCCCTACAATGAGCAGTTCTTC | CSARGLLAGGPYNEQFF | many | TRBJ2-1 | TRBD2 | TRBV20-1
TGCGCCAGCAGCTTGGTGGCCGAGACCCAGTACTTC | CASSLVAETQYF | NA | TRBJ2-5 | NA | TRBV5-1
TGTGCCAGCAGTTACGTCGCGACAGGCGACTACGAGCAGTACTTC | CASSYVATGDYEQYF | NA | TRBJ2-7 | NA | TRBV6-6
TGTGCCAGCAGCTCGCTGGGGGTGGGTCAGCCCCAGCATTTT | CASSSLGVGQPQHF | many | TRBJ1-5 | NA | TRBV7-2
TGTGCCAGCAGCTACGAGACAGCAAGAAACACCATATATTTT | CASSYETARNTIYF | NA | TRBJ1-3 | NA | TRBV7-9
TGTGCCAGCGCGCGTTACAGGGGCCATTTGGACACCGGGGAGCTGTTTTTT | CASARYRGHLDTGELFF | few | TRBJ2-2 | TRBD1 | TRBV18
TGTGCCAGCGGTGGGGGCCCCCGCACCTTC | CASGGGPRTF | NA | TRBJ1-2 | NA | TRBV6-1
TGTGCCAGCTCGCCCTGGGAGACCCAGTACTTC | CASSPWETQYF | NA | TRBJ2-5 | NA | TRBV18
TGTGCCAGCAGTGCTATGGACAGGGTCTCTGGCTACACCTTC | CASSAMDRVSGYTF | NA | TRBJ1-2 | TRBD1 | TRBV6-1
TGTGCCAGCAGCTTATGGGGGGCTGGGGCACGCACTGAAGCTTTCTTT | CASSLWGAGARTEAFF | NA | TRBJ1-1 | NA | TRBV7-3
TGCAGTGCCAAAGCAGGGGCCTACGAGCAGTACTTC | CSAKAGAYEQYF | NA | TRBJ2-7 | NA | TRBV20-1
TGTGCCAGCAGACCAGGGGGGGCTCTCTTGGGGGCCAACGTCCTGACTTTC | CASRPGGALLGANVLTF | few | TRBJ2-6 | NA | TRBV6-5
TGTGCCAGCAGCCAGGGGACTAGTAAAATCGAGCAGTACTTC | CASSQGTSKIEQYF | NA | TRBJ2-7 | TRBD2 | TRBV7-2
TGTGCCAGCAGTTTCGTCAGGGTGGCGGGGGCCAACGTCCTGACTTTC | CASSFVRVAGANVLTF | NA | TRBJ2-6 | NA | TRBV27
TGTGCCACCAGCGGACGACTAGCCCTGTCCACAGATACGCAGTATTTT | CATSGRLALSTDTQYF | few | TRBJ2-3 | TRBD2 | TRBV15
TGTGCCAGCAGCCCCCCCTGGCCCCCGGTGGGGACCCAGTACTTC | CASSPPWPPVGTQYF | NA | TRBJ2-5 | NA | TRBV7-9
TGCGCCAGCAGCCTCTGGACTAGCGGCACAGATACGCAGTATTTT | CASSLWTSGTDTQYF | NA | TRBJ2-3 | TRBD2 | TRBV5-1
TGTGCCAGCCGGTCCAACGCCCACCAGCCCCAGCATTTT | CASRSNAHQPQHF | few | TRBJ1-5 | NA | TRBV27
TGCGCCAGCAGCTTGGCCCTAGCCGACACCGGGGAGCTGTTTTTT | CASSLALADTGELFF | NA | TRBJ2-2 | NA | TRBV5-1
TGCAGCGTTGGCGGTGTCCAAAAGGCGGTGGGAGTCCAAGAGACCCAGTACTTC | CSVGGVQKAVGVQETQYF | NA | TRBJ2-5 | NA | TRBV29-1
TGTGCCAGCAGTAGGACAGCGTATAGCAATCAGCCCCAGCATTTT | CASSRTAYSNQPQHF | few | TRBJ1-5 | NA | TRBV6-1
TGCGCCAGCAGCCGTGGGGGGGACAGCTACGAGCAGTACTTC | CASSRGGDSYEQYF | NA | TRBJ2-7 | NA | TRBV4-3